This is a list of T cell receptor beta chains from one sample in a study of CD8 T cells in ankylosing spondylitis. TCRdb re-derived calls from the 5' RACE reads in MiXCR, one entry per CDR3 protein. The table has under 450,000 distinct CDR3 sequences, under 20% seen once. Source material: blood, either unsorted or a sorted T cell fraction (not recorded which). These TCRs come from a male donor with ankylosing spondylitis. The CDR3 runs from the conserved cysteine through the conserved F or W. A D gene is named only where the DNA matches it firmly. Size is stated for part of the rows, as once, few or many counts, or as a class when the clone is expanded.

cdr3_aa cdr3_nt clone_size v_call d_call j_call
CASSWIGGPKETQYF TGTGCCAGCAGTTGGATCGGGGGGCCCAAAGAGACCCAGTACTTC . TRBV6-2/TRBV6-3 . TRBJ2-5
CASSFLSGGTDTQYF TGTGCCAGCAGCTTCCTAAGCGGGGGCACAGATACGCAGTATTTT once TRBV11-3 TRBD2 TRBJ2-3
CASSEGGAPGGYTF TGTGCCAGCAGTGAGGGTGGGGCGCCGGGTGGCTACACCTTC . TRBV2 . TRBJ1-2
CSVEDQVRGKGLFF TGCAGCGTTGAAGATCAAGTTCGAGGGAAGGGGCTGTTCTTC many TRBV29-1 . TRBJ2-1
CATSDRAHGYGYTF TGTGCCACCAGTGATCGAGCGCACGGCTATGGCTACACCTTC many TRBV24-1 . TRBJ1-2
CASGIQGRNEQFF TGCGCCAGTGGCATACAGGGCCGAAATGAGCAGTTCTTC few TRBV5-1 . TRBJ2-1
CASGPPWVAEAFF TGTGCTAGTGGTCCACCTTGGGTCGCTGAAGCTTTCTTT . TRBV12-5 . TRBJ1-1
CASSFSQGFGTF TGTGCCAGCAGTTTTTCCCAGGGTTTTGGCACCTTC . TRBV12-3/TRBV12-4 . TRBJ1-2
CASSLDQNNSPLHF TGTGCCAGCAGTTTAGACCAGAATAATTCACCCCTCCACTTT . TRBV12-3/TRBV12-4 . TRBJ1-6
CATTTGASYQPQHF TGTGCCACAACTACAGGGGCCTCTTATCAGCCCCAGCATTTT few TRBV19 TRBD1 TRBJ1-5
CSATSGARAYEQYF TGCAGTGCCACTAGCGGGGCGAGGGCCTACGAGCAGTACTTC . TRBV20-1 TRBD2 TRBJ2-7
CASKAETGRYGYTF TGCGCCAGCAAAGCAGAAACAGGACGCTATGGCTACACCTTC few TRBV5-1 . TRBJ1-2
CASSRLTGRETQYF TGTGCCAGCAGCCGCCTCACAGGGAGGGAGACCCAGTACTTC . TRBV12-3/TRBV12-4 . TRBJ2-5
CASSSGPRDNYGYTF TGTGCCAGCAGCTCCGGCCCCAGGGACAACTATGGCTACACCTTC . TRBV11-1 . TRBJ1-2
CASRETSGSGHEQYF TGTGCCAGCAGGGAAACTAGCGGGAGCGGCCACGAGCAGTACTTC . TRBV28 TRBD2 TRBJ2-7
CSVAQGQGPYNEQFF TGCAGCGTTGCCCAAGGACAGGGGCCCTACAATGAGCAGTTCTTC many TRBV29-1 TRBD1 TRBJ2-1
CSASRGGLAGGPGEQFF TGCAGTGCTAGCAGGGGGGGGCTAGCGGGAGGGCCGGGGGAGCAGTTCTTC many TRBV20-1 TRBD2 TRBJ2-1
CASSVQGFPLHF TGTGCCAGCAGTGTACAGGGTTTTCCCCTCCACTTT many TRBV12-3/TRBV12-4 . TRBJ1-6
CASSLGRPELYF TGTGCCAGCAGCTTAGGCAGGCCTGAGTTGTACTTC . TRBV7-9 . TRBJ2-7
CAISDGSDGKSPLHF TGTGCCATCAGTGACGGATCCGATGGAAAATCACCCCTCCACTTT few TRBV10-3 . TRBJ1-6
CAISVGSTDTQYF TGTGCCATCAGTGTTGGGAGCACAGATACGCAGTATTTT . TRBV10-3 . TRBJ2-3
CSARDRGTGNTEAFF TGCAGTGCTAGAGATCGTGGGACAGGGAACACTGAAGCTTTCTTT few TRBV20-1 TRBD1 TRBJ1-1
CASSLGRDRGSPLHF TGTGCCAGCAGTTTAGGCCGGGACAGGGGTTCACCCCTCCACTTT few TRBV12-3/TRBV12-4 TRBD1 TRBJ1-6
CASTPDYNEQFF TGTGCCAGCACCCCGGATTACAATGAGCAGTTCTTC many TRBV12-3/TRBV12-4 . TRBJ2-1
CSASRTSGAYNEQFF TGCAGTGCTAGCCGCACTAGCGGGGCCTACAATGAGCAGTTCTTC few TRBV20-1 TRBD2 TRBJ2-1
CSGTGGLSGRGYEQYF TGCAGCGGGACAGGGGGCTTAAGCGGGAGGGGATACGAGCAGTACTTC many TRBV29-1 . TRBJ2-7
CASSYSLYGYTF TGTGCCAGCAGTTACTCGCTCTATGGCTACACCTTC . TRBV6-2/TRBV6-3 . TRBJ1-2
CASSILFLGGVGNTIYF TGTGCCAGCTCGATCTTGTTCCTGGGGGGAGTTGGAAACACCATATATTTT . TRBV12-3/TRBV12-4 . TRBJ1-3
CASSGAELYEQYF TGTGCCAGCAGTGGGGCCGAGTTGTACGAGCAGTACTTC . TRBV28 . TRBJ2-7
CATAEGRSDYEQYF TGTGCCACCGCGGAAGGGCGATCAGACTACGAGCAGTACTTC few TRBV11-2 . TRBJ2-7
CSARGPEGDTQYF TGCAGTGCTAGAGGTCCGGAGGGAGATACGCAGTATTTT . TRBV20-1 . TRBJ2-3
CASSLTGQRDTQYF TGTGCCAGCAGCTTAACCGGGCAGCGTGATACGCAGTATTTT . TRBV7-3 . TRBJ2-3
CASSKRETNYGYTF TGTGCCAGTAGTAAAAGGGAGACTAACTATGGCTACACCTTC . TRBV19 . TRBJ1-2
CASSYFGTGSSEQYF TGTGCCAGCAGTTACTTTGGGACAGGGTCGAGCGAGCAGTACTTC . TRBV6-2/TRBV6-3 TRBD1 TRBJ2-7
CASRRNLAGGLYEQYF TGTGCCAGCAGACGCAACCTAGCGGGGGGGCTCTACGAGCAGTACTTC few TRBV12-3/TRBV12-4 TRBD2 TRBJ2-7
CASSLVISGVYNEQFF TGTGCCAGCAGCTTAGTGATTAGTGGGGTATACAATGAGCAGTTCTTC few TRBV7-2 . TRBJ2-1
CASTPGPVTYEQYF TGTGCCAGCACCCCGGGCCCGGTGACCTACGAGCAGTACTTC . TRBV9 . TRBJ2-7
CASSFGDSNYGYTF TGTGCCAGCAGCTTTGGGGACAGCAACTATGGCTACACCTTC . TRBV5-6 TRBD1 TRBJ1-2
CASSERDFFGSLFF TGTGCCAGCAGTGAAAGGGACTTTTTCGGGTCCCTGTTTTTT few TRBV2 . TRBJ2-2
CAWSQLTGLDQPQHF TGTGCCTGGAGTCAGCTGACAGGTCTGGATCAGCCCCAGCATTTT . TRBV30 . TRBJ1-5
CAWSVQDFSPLHF TGTGCCTGGAGTGTACAGGATTTTTCACCCCTCCACTTT . TRBV30 . TRBJ1-6
CASSPRTGGRTDTQYF TGTGCCAGCAGTCCTAGGACAGGGGGCAGGACAGATACGCAGTATTTT few TRBV28 TRBD1 TRBJ2-3
CATSTRTGSEQYF TGTGCCACCAGCACCCGGACAGGGAGCGAGCAGTACTTC few TRBV15 TRBD1 TRBJ2-7
CASSDVGTANNEQFF TGTGCCAGCAGCGACGTAGGGACAGCCAACAATGAGCAGTTCTTC . TRBV7-6 TRBD1 TRBJ2-1
CASSNQGRDTQYF TGCGCCAGCAGCAACCAGGGTCGGGATACGCAGTATTTT many TRBV5-1 . TRBJ2-3